The TCR beta chain described here comes from a study of T-cell reconstitution after alpha-beta-depleted transplantation in children. As it was prepared, the TCRbeta library received unique molecular identifiers. One entry per CDR3 protein, called by TCRdb with MiXCR from the PCR reads. The data show about 610,000 distinct CDR3 sequences, about 11% seen once. This CDR3 is built from 17 residues. Germline V gives CDR1 GTSNPN, CDR2 SVGIG (reference sequence). V lost 5 bases, J lost 5 bases, and 18 bases stayed unmatched. The chain is built from TRBV30 and TRBJ2-3; TRBD2 aligns across 8 bases. The source is a human donor who donated a stem cell graft to a child with acute myeloid leukemia. The material sequenced was PBMCs from the stem cell graft donor, taken from the stem cell graft. The CDR3 protein is CAWGLWASGLQVDTQYF. The CDR3, as DNA: TGTGCCTGGGGTTTATGGGCTAGCGGGCTGCAAGTAGATACGCAGTATTTT.